What follows is one T cell receptor beta chain and its context. Its antigen remains unknown. This CDR3 has 17 amino acids. Germline V gene lookup returns CDR1 MNHEY and CDR2 SVGEGT. Trimming took off 6 bases at V and 0 bases at J, with 18 bases between the two ends. The sample is drawn from a study of Ad26.COV2.S vaccination and SARS-CoV-2 variants. Background on the study: Donor got 5x10^10 or 1x10^11 viral particles of Ad26.COV2.S. Study outcomes and limitations: Vaccinees displayed broader spike-specific TCR repertoires than placebo recipients.

Sequenced by immunoSEQ multiplex PCR; TCRdb stores in-frame clones only, minus some. Of approximately 450,000 clones detected, 75% to 95% appear once; the ten largest clones hold approximately 12%. As for treatment: roughly 18 received Ad26.COV2.S at low or high dose, single or two shots; roughly 5 received placebo; per-sample allocation not given. The samples date from day 63 after the first vaccine or placebo injection. Adults aged 18-55 years in Boston included the donor. Built on an Ad26 vector, the vaccine expressed Wuhan-strain SARS-CoV-2 spike. The rearrangement links TRBV6-2 or TRBV6-3 to TRBJ2-1; D ambiguous. The clonotype comes from a person between 18 and 59 years old who received the Ad26.COV2.S COVID-19 vaccine or a placebo. The source was peripheral blood, collected in a trial of Ad26.COV2.S vaccine versus placebo. CDR3: CASSLGPRAYSYNEQFF. The CDR3 region has the DNA TGTGCCAGCAGCCTGGGCCCAAGGGCGTACTCCTACAATGAGCAGTTCTTC.